The clone carrying this T cell receptor beta chain was detected only a few times. What it binds is not known. Trimming removed 5 bases from V and 4 bases from J, with 12 bases in between. Germline V gene lookup returns CDR1 SGHTA and CDR2 FQGNSA. The length of the CDR3 is 15 residues. Study-level results: Tumor memory CD4+ T cell TCR gene usage was found to cluster with blood and lymph node memory CD4+ cells and with lymph node naive CD4+ cells. Whole repertoires were not studied in the larger cohort, only one V-J beta rearrangement.

CD4+CD45RO+CD25- cells were isolated as memory CD4+ T cells. Full-length variable regions came from constant-region reverse primers plus semi-nested Nested Universal Primer A PCR. TCRdb re-derived calls from the 5' RACE reads in MiXCR, one entry per CDR3 protein. Altogether just under 65,000 distinct CDR3 sequences are present, under 25% being singletons, with the ten largest covering about 3%. V and J are TRBV7-2 and TRBJ2-6; D gene ambiguous. The sequenced sample was memory CD4+ T cells sorted from a lymph node. The subset denotes: memory CD4+ T cells, CD4+CD45RO+CD25-. The clonotype comes from a female donor with breast cancer. CDR3 region: CASSLNIQGANVLTF. In nucleotides, the CDR3 is TGTGCCAGCAGCCTTAACATACAGGGGGCCAACGTCCTGACTTTC.